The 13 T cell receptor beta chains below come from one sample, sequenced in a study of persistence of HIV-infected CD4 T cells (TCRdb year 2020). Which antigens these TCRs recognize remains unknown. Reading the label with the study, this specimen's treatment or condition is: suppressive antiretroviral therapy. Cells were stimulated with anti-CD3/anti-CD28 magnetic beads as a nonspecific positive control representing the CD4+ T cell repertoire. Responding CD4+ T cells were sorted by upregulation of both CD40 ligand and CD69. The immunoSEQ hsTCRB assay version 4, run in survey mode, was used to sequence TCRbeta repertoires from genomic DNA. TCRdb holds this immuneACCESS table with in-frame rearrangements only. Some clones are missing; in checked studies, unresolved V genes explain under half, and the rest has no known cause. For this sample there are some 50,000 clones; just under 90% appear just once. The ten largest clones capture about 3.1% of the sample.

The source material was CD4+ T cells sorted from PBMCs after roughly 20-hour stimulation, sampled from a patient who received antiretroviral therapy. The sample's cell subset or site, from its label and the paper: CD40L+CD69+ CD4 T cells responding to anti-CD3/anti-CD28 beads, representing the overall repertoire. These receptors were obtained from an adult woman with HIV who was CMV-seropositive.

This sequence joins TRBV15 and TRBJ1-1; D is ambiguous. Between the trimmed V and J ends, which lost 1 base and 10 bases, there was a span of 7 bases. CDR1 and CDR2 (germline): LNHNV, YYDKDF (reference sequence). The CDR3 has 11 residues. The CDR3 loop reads CATSRGLRAFF. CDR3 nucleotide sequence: TGTGCCACCAGCAGAGGTTTGAGAGCTTTCTTT.

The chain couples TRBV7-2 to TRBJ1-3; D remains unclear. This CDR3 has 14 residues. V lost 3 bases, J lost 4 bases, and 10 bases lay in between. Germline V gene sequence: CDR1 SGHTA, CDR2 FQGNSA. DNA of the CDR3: TGTGCCAGCAGCTTCACAGATGCAGGAAACACCATATATTTT. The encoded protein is CASSFTDAGNTIYF.

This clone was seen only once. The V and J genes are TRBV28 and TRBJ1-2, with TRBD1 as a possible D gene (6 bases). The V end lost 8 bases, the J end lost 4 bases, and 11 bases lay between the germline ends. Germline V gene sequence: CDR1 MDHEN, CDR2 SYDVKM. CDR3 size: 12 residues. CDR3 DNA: TGTGCCAGCCTAGGGGGGGGCTATGGCTACACCTTC. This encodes CASLGGGYGYTF.

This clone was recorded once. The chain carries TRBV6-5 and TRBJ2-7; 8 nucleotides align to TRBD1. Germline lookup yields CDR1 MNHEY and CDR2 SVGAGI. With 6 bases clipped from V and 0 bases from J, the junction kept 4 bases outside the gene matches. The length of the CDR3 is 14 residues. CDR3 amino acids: CASRRTGSSYEQYF. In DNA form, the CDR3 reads TGTGCCAGCAGGCGGACAGGGAGCTCCTACGAGCAGTACTTC.

CDR3 residues: CASSISYGGPGELFF. The CDR3 nucleotides are TGTGCCAGCTCAATATCGTACGGAGGACCCGGGGAGCTGTTTTTT. The V gene is TRBV18, the J gene TRBJ2-2, with D possibly being TRBD2 (5 bases). There are 15 residues in the CDR3. The V end was cut by 5 bases, the J end by 6 bases, with 16 bases between. Germline CDR1 and CDR2: KGHSH and LQKENI.

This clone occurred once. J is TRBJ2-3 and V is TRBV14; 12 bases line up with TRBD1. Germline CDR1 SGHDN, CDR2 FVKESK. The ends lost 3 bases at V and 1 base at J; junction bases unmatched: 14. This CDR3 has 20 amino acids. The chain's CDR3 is CASSHSSGTGGLKRTDTQYF. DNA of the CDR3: TGTGCCAGCAGCCACAGCTCCGGGACAGGGGGCTTGAAGCGCACAGATACGCAGTATTTT.

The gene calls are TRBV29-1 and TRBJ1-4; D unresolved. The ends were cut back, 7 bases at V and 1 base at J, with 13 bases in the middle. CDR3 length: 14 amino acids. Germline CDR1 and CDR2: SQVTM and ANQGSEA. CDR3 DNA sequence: TGCAGCGCCGGGAACAGATTAACTAATGAAAAACTGTTTTTT. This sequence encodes CSAGNRLTNEKLFF.

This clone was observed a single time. The CDR3 nucleotides read TGCGCCAGCAGCCCCTGGGGCGCAGATACGCAGTATTTT. This codes for CASSPWGADTQYF. The chain employs TRBV5-1 and TRBJ2-3, with D perhaps TRBD1 (5 bases). Germline V lookup: CDR1 SGHRS, CDR2 YFSETQ. Between the trimmed V and J ends, which lost 4 bases and 4 bases, there was a span of 10 bases. The CDR3 totals 13 residues.

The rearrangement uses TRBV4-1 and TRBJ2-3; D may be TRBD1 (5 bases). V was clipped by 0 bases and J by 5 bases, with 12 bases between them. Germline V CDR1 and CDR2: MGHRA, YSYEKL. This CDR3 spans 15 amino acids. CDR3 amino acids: CASSQDKGYEDTQYF. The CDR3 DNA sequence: TGCGCCAGCAGCCAAGATAAGGGGTACGAAGATACGCAGTATTTT.

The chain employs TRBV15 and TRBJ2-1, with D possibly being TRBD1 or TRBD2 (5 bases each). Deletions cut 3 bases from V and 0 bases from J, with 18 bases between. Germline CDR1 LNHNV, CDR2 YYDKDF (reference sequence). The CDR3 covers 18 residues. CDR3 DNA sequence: TGTGCCACCAGCAGGGGACCCGGTAGTTTAAGCTCCTACAATGAGCAGTTCTTC. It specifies CATSRGPGSLSSYNEQFF. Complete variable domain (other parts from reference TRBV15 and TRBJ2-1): DAMVIQNPRYQVTQFGKPVTLSCSQTLNHNVMYWYQQKSSQAPKLLFHYYDKDFNNEADTPDNFQSRRPNTSFCFLDIRSPGLGDTAMYLCATSRGPGSLSSYNEQFFGPGTRLTVL.

The CDR3 loop is CASSFPPLAGGPLETQYF. Written as DNA, the CDR3 is TGTGCCAGCAGCTTCCCCCCACTAGCGGGAGGGCCATTAGAGACCCAGTACTTC. This chain joins TRBV7-3 and TRBJ2-5, with 13 nucleotides matching TRBD2. The CDR3 runs to 18 residues. The germline V gene encodes CDR1 SGHTA and CDR2 FQGTGA. V shed 3 bases and J 4 bases; nucleotides not matched to a gene: 11.

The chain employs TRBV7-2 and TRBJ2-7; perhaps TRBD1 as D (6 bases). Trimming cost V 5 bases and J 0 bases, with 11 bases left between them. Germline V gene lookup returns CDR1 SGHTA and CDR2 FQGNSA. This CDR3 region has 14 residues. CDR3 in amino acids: CASSPHRDSYEQYF. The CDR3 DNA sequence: TGTGCCAGCAGCCCTCACAGGGACTCCTACGAGCAGTACTTC.

The CDR3 reads CASSILSGRGRSYNEQFF. The DNA of the CDR3 is TGTGCCAGTAGTATTCTCAGCGGGAGGGGACGGTCCTACAATGAGCAGTTCTTC. This chain joins TRBV19 and TRBJ2-1; 10 nucleotides align to TRBD2. J gave up 1 base and V 3 bases, and 9 bases lay outside the gene matches. Germline V gene lookup returns CDR1 LNHDA and CDR2 SQIVND (reference sequence). The CDR3 length is 18 residues.